This T cell receptor beta chain was retrieved from a study of identical twins listed by TCRdb under 2016. General notes on the study: To test whether fetal clonotypes persist, the study used deep sequencing on TCR alpha and beta repertoires from monozygotic twins, unrelated adults of various ages, and cord blood. To rule out contamination, the twin experiments were replicated at different times with different library preparation protocols. Study-wide findings and limitations: Zero-insertion analyses could be partly confounded by invariant T cells such as MAIT and iNKT, though diverse VJ usage argued against such confounding for most clonotypes. Compared with coincidental sharing between unrelated individuals, out-of-frame TCR alpha sequences shared between twins had an excess of sequences with low generation probability. Because the same donors could not be followed over many years, the conclusions relied on cross-sectional statistical analysis. Out-of-frame TCR alpha sharing in monozygotic twins was systematically underestimated by recombination models, whereas sharing between unrelated individuals was in agreement with the recombination models. In beta out-of-frame sequences, excess twin sharing was weaker, because having fewer shared sequences lowered the signal-to-noise ratio. Abundant cord blood beta clonotypes carried fewer insertions; young adult naive repertoires showed a weaker similar trend, while memory repertoires showed none.

All donors were healthy Caucasians. Miltenyi CD45RO+ enrichment and human naive T-cell isolation kits were used to isolate memory (CD45RO+) and naive T cells from PBMC. This clonotype appeared a few times. The antigen it binds to is not known. No qualities accompany the bases; no much larger clone lies one base away. Library construction relied on 5' RACE. Sequencing used an Illumina HiSeq 2000. A universal primer binding site was added through template switching, and the final cDNA carried a unique molecular identifier so that TCR cDNA molecules could be counted accurately. Specific primers in the conserved constant-segment region were used to synthesize first-strand cDNA for TCR alpha and beta chains. To control for contamination, every cDNA library was double barcoded, receiving both a SMART-Mk sample barcode and Illumina barcodes. Two successive PCR steps introduced TruSeq adapter sequences along with Illumina sample barcodes. The Illumina HiSeq platform was used with custom primers to sequence TCR alpha and beta cDNA libraries. Per the authors' processing: Raw reads were processed with MiGEC to extract unique molecular identifiers, and MiXCR was used to determine CDR3 positions. Recombination models were inferred per individual with the repgenHMM and IGoR tools using an EM algorithm. Shared clonotype analysis was performed with the tcR package in R, normalizing sharing by the product of cloneset sizes. To study raw recombination free of thymic and clonal selection effects, out-of-frame nonproductive sequences were analyzed. Using fastp trimming at Q25 and MiXCR clonotype assembly, TCRdb reanalyzed the public sequencing data and kept in-frame beta chains. For every CDR3 protein sequence, its rows merge into one entry that carries the most common genes and DNA. It is TCRdb's table, rather than the study itself, that gives the V and J calls and clone size. This sample holds approximately 230,000 distinct CDR3 sequences; more than 12% were observed only once. The top ten clonotypes cover approximately 9.3% of the sample.

CDR1 is given as SEHNR and CDR2 as FQNEAQ, both from the germline V gene (reference sequence). V lost 7 bases and J lost 2 bases, and the count of bases not matched to a germline gene is 10. Taken from cysteine to phenylalanine, the CDR3 has 17 residues. This entry keeps only the CDR3 DNA: 51 bases, framed from base 1. Sequencing was carried out using memory (CD45RO+) T cells sorted from blood. The cell subset or site label on this specimen signifies: CD45RO+ enriched T cells. This sequence originates from a woman aged 18-29 years in good health. The chain is assembled from TRBV7-9 and TRBJ1-3; a stretch of 11 junction bases matches TRBD1. The CDR3 protein is CASIPGQGERTGNTIYF. The nucleotide sequence is TGTGCCAGCATCCCGGGACAGGGGGAACGAACTGGAAACACCATATATTTT. The full variable domain, with segments outside the CDR3 supplied by the reference TRBV7-9 and TRBJ1-3 proteins, appears as DTGVSQNPRHKITKRGQNVTFRCDPISEHNRLYWYRQTLGQGPEFLTYFQNEAQLEKSRLLSDRFSAERPKGSFSTLEIQRTEQGDSAMYLCASIPGQGERTGNTIYFGEGSWLTVV.